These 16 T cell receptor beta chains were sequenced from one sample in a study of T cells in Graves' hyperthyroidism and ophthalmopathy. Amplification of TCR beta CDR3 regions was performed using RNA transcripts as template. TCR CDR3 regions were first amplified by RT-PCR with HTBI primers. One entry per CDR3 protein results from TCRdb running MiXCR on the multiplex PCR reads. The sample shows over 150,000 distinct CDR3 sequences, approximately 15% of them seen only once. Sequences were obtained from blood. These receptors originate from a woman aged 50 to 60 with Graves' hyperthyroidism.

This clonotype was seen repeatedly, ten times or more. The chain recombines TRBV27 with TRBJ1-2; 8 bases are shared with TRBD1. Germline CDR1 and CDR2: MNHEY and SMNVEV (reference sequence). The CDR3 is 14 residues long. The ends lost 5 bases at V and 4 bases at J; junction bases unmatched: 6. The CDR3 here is CASSPRTGTYGYTF. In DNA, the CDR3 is TGTGCCAGCAGTCCACGGACAGGGACCTATGGCTACACCTTC.

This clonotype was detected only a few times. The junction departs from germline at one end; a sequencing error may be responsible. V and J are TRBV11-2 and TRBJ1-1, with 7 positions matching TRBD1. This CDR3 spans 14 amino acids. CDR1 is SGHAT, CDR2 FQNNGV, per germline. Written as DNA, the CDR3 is TGTGCCAGCAGCACAACAGGGGTAAACACTGAAGCTCTCTTT. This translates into CASSTTGVNTEALF.

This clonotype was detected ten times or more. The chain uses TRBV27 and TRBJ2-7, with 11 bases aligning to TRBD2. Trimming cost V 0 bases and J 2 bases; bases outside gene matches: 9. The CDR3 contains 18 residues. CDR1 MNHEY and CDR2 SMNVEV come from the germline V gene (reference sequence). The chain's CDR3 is CASSLSSPTSGVTYEQYF. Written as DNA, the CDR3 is TGTGCCAGCAGTTTATCGAGCCCGACTAGCGGGGTTACCTACGAGCAGTACTTC.

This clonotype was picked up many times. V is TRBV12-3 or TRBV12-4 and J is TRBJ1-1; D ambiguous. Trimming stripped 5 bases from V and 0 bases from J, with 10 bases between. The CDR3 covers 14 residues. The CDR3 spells CASSMTNLNTEAFF. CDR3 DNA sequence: TGTGCCAGCAGTATGACAAATTTGAACACTGAAGCTTTCTTT.

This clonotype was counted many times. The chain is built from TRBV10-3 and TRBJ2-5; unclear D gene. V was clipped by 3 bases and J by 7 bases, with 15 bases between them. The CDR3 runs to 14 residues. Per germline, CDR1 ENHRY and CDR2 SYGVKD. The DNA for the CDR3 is TGTGCCATCAGTGACTTGCCCGGTCAGGCGACCCAGTACTTC. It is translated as CAISDLPGQATQYF.

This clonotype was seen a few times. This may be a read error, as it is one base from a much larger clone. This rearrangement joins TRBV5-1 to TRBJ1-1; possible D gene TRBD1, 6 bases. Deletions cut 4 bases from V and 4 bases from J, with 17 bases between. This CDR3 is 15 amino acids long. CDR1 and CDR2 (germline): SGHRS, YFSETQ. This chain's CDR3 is CASSQWDITSTEAFF. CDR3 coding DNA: TGCGCCAGCAGCCAATGGGACATAACGAGCACTGAAGCTTTCTTT.

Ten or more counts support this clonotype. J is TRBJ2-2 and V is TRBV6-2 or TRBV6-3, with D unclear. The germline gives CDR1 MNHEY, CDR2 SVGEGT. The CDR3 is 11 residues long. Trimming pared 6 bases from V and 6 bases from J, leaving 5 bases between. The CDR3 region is CASRSSGELFF. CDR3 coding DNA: TGTGCCAGCAGGTCCTCCGGGGAGCTGTTTTTT.

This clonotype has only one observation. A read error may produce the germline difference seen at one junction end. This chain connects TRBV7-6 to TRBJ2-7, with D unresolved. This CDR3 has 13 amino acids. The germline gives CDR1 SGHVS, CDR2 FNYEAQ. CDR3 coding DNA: TGTGCCGGCAGCTTGAAGTCAGGTTACGAGCAGTACTTC. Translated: CAGSLKSGYEQYF.

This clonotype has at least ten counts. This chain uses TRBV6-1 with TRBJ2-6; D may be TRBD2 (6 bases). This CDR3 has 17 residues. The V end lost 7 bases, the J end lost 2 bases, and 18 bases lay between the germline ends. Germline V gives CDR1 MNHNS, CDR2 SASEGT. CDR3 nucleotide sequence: TGTGCCAGCAAGTTACGGGGAGGACCTACTGGGGCCAACGTCCTGACTTTC. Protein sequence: CASKLRGGPTGANVLTF.

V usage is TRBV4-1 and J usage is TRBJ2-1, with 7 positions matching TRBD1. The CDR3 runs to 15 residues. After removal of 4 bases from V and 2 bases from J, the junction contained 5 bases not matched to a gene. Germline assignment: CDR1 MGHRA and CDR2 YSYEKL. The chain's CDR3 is CASSLPGTAYNEQFF. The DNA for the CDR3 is TGCGCCAGCAGCCTCCCCGGGACAGCCTACAATGAGCAGTTCTTC.

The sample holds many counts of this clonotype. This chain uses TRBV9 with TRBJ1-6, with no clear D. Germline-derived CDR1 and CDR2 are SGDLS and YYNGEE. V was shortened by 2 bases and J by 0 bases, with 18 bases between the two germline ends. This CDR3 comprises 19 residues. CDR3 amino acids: CASSVRAISPSSYNSPLHF. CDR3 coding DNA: TGTGCCAGCAGCGTGAGGGCAATCAGCCCGAGCTCCTATAATTCACCCCTCCACTTT.

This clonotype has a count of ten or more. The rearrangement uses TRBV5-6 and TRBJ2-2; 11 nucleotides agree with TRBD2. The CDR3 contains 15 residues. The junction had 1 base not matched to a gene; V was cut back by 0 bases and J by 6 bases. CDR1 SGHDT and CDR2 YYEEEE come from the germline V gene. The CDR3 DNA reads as TGTGCCAGCAGCTTGGCGACTAGCGGGGCCGGGGAGCTGTTTTTT. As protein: CASSLATSGAGELFF.

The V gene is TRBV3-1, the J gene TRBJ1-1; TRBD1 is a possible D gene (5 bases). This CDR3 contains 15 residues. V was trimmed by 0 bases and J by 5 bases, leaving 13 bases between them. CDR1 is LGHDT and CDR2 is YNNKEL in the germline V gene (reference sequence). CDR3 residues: CASSQDGGRGTEAFF. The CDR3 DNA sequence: TGTGCCAGCAGCCAAGACGGGGGGAGAGGGACTGAAGCTTTCTTT.

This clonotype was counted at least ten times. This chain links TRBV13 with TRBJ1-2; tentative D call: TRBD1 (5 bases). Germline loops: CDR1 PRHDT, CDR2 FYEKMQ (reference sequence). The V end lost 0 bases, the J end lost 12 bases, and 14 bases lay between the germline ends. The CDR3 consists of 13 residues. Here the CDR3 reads CASSLGRQRVDTF. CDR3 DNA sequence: TGTGCCAGCAGCTTAGGCCGACAGCGGGTTGACACCTTC.

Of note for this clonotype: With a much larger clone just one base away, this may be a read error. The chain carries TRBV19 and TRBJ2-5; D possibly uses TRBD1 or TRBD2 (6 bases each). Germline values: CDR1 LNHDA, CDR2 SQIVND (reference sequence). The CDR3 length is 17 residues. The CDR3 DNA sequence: TGTGCCAGTACAGAATGGGGGCTAGCGTTGATCGAAGAGACCCAGAACTTC. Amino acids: CASTEWGLALIEETQNF. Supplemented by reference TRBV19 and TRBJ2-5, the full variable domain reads DGGITQSPKYLFRKEGQNVTLSCEQNLNHDAMYWYRQDPGQGLRLIYYSQIVNDFQKGDIAEGYSVSREKKESFPLTVTSAQKNPTAFYLCASTEWGLALIEETQNFGPGTRLLVL.

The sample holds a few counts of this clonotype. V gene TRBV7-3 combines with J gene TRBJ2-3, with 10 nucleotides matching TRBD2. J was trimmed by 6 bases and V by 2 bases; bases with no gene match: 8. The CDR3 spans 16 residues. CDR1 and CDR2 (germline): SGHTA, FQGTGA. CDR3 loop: CASSLGLAGVGDTQYF. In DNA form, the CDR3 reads TGTGCCAGCAGCTTAGGGCTAGCGGGGGTTGGGGATACGCAGTATTTT.